This record covers a single TCR beta chain. Its cognate antigen is unknown. It was genomic DNA that served as the template for profiling TCR beta VDJ and CDR3. TCRdb independently ran MiXCR on the reads; one entry per CDR3 protein. The sample records 150,000 to 200,000 distinct CDR3 sequences, 48% being singletons. The data were obtained in a study of CD8+CD57+ T cells in acquired aplastic anemia. Study conclusions and caveats: Overlapping CD8+ CDR3 repertoires of patients and controls contained nearly 30 shared sequences. Patients and controls had CD8+ Simpson's diversity values that were not significantly distinct.

Trimming pared 3 bases from V and 2 bases from J, leaving 11 bases between. This CDR3 is 14 amino acids long. Patients picked for sequencing had shown CD8+CD57+ cell expansion detected by flow cytometry. Blood sampling was performed on the patients, and none of them had received therapy by then. This TCR came from a human donor with aplastic anemia. The source material was sorted CD4+, CD8+, or CD8+CD57+ T cells (not recorded which) from PBMCs. The V call is TRBV12-3 or TRBV12-4, the J call TRBJ2-7; D is uncertain. The CDR3 nucleotides read TGTGCCAGCAGTTTCGAGGCCAGGACCTACGAGCAGTACTTC. This translates into CASSFEARTYEQYF.